This T cell receptor beta chain was captured by sequencing in a study of CD8 T cells in acute hepatitis C reinfection. The time point is: naive CD8 control sorted from an acute-time-point sample. CD3, CD8 and CD45RO antibodies stained cells; a viability dye excluded dead cells. Sequenced by immunoSEQ multiplex PCR; TCRdb stores in-frame clones only, minus some. Of 38,000 or so clones in the sample, about 87% were seen once. General observations from the study: NS3-1073 specific cells were too rare to sort at chronic follow-up.

V lost 2 bases to trimming and J lost 9 bases; unmatched junction nucleotides: 19. The germline V gene has CDR1 SGDLS and CDR2 YYNGEE. The length of the CDR3 is 18 residues. Comments on this clone: Its antigen is undetermined.

The origin of this receptor is a young man with chronic hepatitis C. The sequencing input was naive CD8+ T cells from PBMCs. This chain joins TRBV9 and TRBJ2-1; 8 nucleotides line up with TRBD2. This chain's CDR3 is CASSVHPGGPGSSVEQFF. In DNA, the CDR3 is TGTGCCAGCAGCGTTCACCCGGGAGGGCCTGGTAGTTCCGTTGAGCAGTTCTTC. Full variable domain (remainder filled in from reference TRBV9 and TRBJ2-1): DSGVTQTPKHLITATGQRVTLRCSPRSGDLSVYWYQQSLDQGLQFLIQYYNGEERAKGNILERFSAQQFPDLHSELNLSSLELGDSALYFCASSVHPGGPGSSVEQFFGPGTRLTVL.